Presented here are 9 T cell receptor beta chains from one specimen sequenced in a study of brain T cells in children with intractable seizures. Data came from immunoSEQ multiplex PCR; TCRdb stores just in-frame clones and leaves some out. This sample has about 320,000 clones; about 93% occur once, and the top ten carry 4.5% to 7%. Time point specified: blood from clinic visit 5 months post-surgery; TSC patient then seizure free. This specimen consisted of peripheral blood, obtained 4 to 6 months after surgery. The receptors come from a boy under two years old with tuberous sclerosis and intractable seizures.

The J gene is TRBJ2-1, the V gene TRBV29-1; a weak D match, TRBD2 (5 bases). Germline CDR1 and CDR2: SQVTM and ANQGSEA. The V end lost 3 bases, the J end lost 7 bases, and 10 bases lay between the germline ends. This CDR3 has 12 residues. The CDR3 sequence: CSVDVRRNEQFF. The DNA of the CDR3 is TGCAGCGTTGACGTGAGGAGGAATGAGCAGTTCTTC.

This clone appeared a single time. The V call is TRBV5-8, the J call TRBJ2-4; 7 bases fit TRBD1. This CDR3 comprises 18 residues. With V trimmed by 6 bases and J by 1 base, 16 bases remained unmatched. Germline loops: CDR1 SGHTS, CDR2 YDEGEE. The CDR3 DNA is TGTGCCAGCACCTCGGACAGGTTGTGGACTTTGGCCAAAAACATTCAGTACTTC. The encoded protein is CASTSDRLWTLAKNIQYF.

The chain couples TRBV10-3 to TRBJ1-1; TRBD1 matches 7 bases. V trimming: 2 bases; J trimming: 4 bases; junction bases outside the gene matches: 4. This CDR3 spans 14 amino acids. The germline V gene encodes CDR1 ENHRY and CDR2 SYGVKD. This CDR3 is CAISEKGAGTEAFF. The CDR3 DNA follows: TGTGCCATCAGTGAGAAGGGGGCTGGCACTGAAGCTTTCTTT.

To note about this clone: The same CDR3 can be traced to other DNA sequences in this sample. The chain couples TRBV6-5 to TRBJ2-1; 9 bases map to TRBD2. The junction had 0 bases not matched to a gene; V was cut back by 0 bases and J by 0 bases. This CDR3 is built from 16 residues. CDR1 is MNHEY and CDR2 is SVGAGI in the germline V gene. The DNA for the CDR3 is TGTGCCAGCAGTTACTCGACTAGCGGCTCCTACAATGAGCAGTTCTTC. Its translation: CASSYSTSGSYNEQFF.

The table lists this clone with a count of one. The chain combines TRBV30 with TRBJ1-5; 10 nucleotides line up with TRBD1. V was pared by 5 bases and J by 5 bases, with 9 bases of the junction left unmatched. Germline values: CDR1 GTSNPN, CDR2 SVGIG (reference sequence). The CDR3 has 15 amino acids. DNA for the CDR3: TGTGCCTGGGGATACGGGACAGGGGATCATCAGCCCCAGCATTTT. Protein: CAWGYGTGDHQPQHF.

The rearrangement uses TRBV11-2 and TRBJ2-1; D remains unclear. The V gene's germline CDR1 is SGHAT and CDR2 FQNNGV. Deletions cut 3 bases from V and 4 bases from J, with 7 bases between. This CDR3 is built from 13 residues. The CDR3 protein is CASSFSSYNEQFF. The CDR3, as DNA: TGTGCCAGCAGCTTTTCCTCGTACAATGAGCAGTTCTTC.

The chain links TRBV5-4 to TRBJ1-2; D gene ambiguous. Per germline, CDR1 SGHNT and CDR2 YYREEE (reference sequence). This CDR3 region has 18 residues. V was clipped by 1 base and J by 0 bases, with 19 bases between them. CDR3 nucleotides: TGTGCCAGCAGCTTGAGGCAGACCTCTCTGGCCACTAACTATGGCTACACCTTC. This sequence encodes CASSLRQTSLATNYGYTF.

V usage is TRBV30 and J usage is TRBJ2-1; TRBD2 aligns across 8 bases. CDR1 GTSNPN and CDR2 SVGIG come from the germline V gene (reference sequence). There are 13 residues in the CDR3. With V trimmed by 2 bases and J by 6 bases, 3 bases remained unmatched. Here the CDR3 reads CAWSQLAGNEQFF. The CDR3 DNA reads TGTGCCTGGAGTCAGCTAGCGGGCAATGAGCAGTTCTTC.

This chain uses TRBV12-3 or TRBV12-4 with TRBJ2-1; D may correspond to TRBD1 or TRBD2 (5 bases each). This CDR3 region has 12 residues. The V end was cut by 3 bases, the J end by 6 bases, with 6 bases between. As DNA, the CDR3 is TGTGCCAGCAGTTTTGGGGGCAATGAGCAGTTCTTC. Residues: CASSFGGNEQFF.